These 29 T cell receptor beta chains were sequenced from one sample in a study of CD8 T cells in ankylosing spondylitis (dated by TCRdb to about 2017). To prepare the library, 5' RACE was applied. The instrument was an Illumina HiSeq 2500. The raw public reads went through TCRdb reprocessing: fastp at Q25, MiXCR clone calling, in-frame beta chains kept. Rows are combined by CDR3 protein, so each entry shows the most common genes and DNA. The sample table holds 100,000 to 150,000 distinct CDR3 sequences, of which roughly 9% were seen once. The ten top clones hold 3% to 4% of the sample. The specimen was blood, either unsorted or a sorted T cell fraction (not recorded which). The receptors were sampled from a male donor with ankylosing spondylitis or in good health (not recorded which).

The rearrangement links TRBV29-1 to TRBJ2-7, with D perhaps TRBD1 or TRBD2 (5 bases each). Germline V gene sequence: CDR1 SQVTM, CDR2 ANQGSEA. V was shortened by 1 base and J by 5 bases, with 18 bases between the two germline ends. The CDR3 has 15 residues. The CDR3 nucleotides are TGCAGCGTTGAAGCGGGCCCGGGACGCTGGGACGAGCAGTACTTC. It translates to CSVEAGPGRWDEQYF.

This clonotype showed up many times. This chain links TRBV30 with TRBJ2-7; D assignment may be TRBD1 or TRBD2 (6 bases each). CDR3 length equals 11 residues. V was clipped by 5 bases and J by 6 bases, with 11 bases between them. The germline CDR1 and CDR2 sequences are GTSNPN and SVGIG (reference sequence). DNA for the CDR3: TGTGCCTGGGGTAGGGGGGCCGAGCAGTACTTC. Its protein is CAWGRGAEQYF.

In this sample, this clonotype turned up many times. V usage is TRBV27 and J usage is TRBJ1-5; D perhaps matches TRBD1 (5 bases). This CDR3 has 14 residues. V was trimmed by 3 bases and J by 2 bases, leaving 8 bases between them. The germline gives CDR1 MNHEY, CDR2 SMNVEV (reference sequence). CDR3 amino acids: CASSFDSGNQPQHF. The DNA of the CDR3 is TGTGCCAGCAGTTTTGACAGTGGCAATCAGCCCCAGCATTTT.

This clonotype showed up many times. V is TRBV12-3 or TRBV12-4 and J is TRBJ2-5, with D possibly being TRBD1 or TRBD2 (6 bases each). This CDR3 comprises 15 residues. The V gene lost 0 bases and the J gene lost 5 bases, with 13 bases spanning the gap. This CDR3 reads CASSLALGGLETQYF. The CDR3 DNA is TGTGCCAGCAGTTTAGCGTTGGGGGGCTTGGAGACCCAGTACTTC.

This rearrangement joins TRBV15 to TRBJ2-4; D ambiguous. CDR3 length: 13 amino acids. Trimming shortened V by 3 bases and J by 6 bases, and 9 bases separated the two germline ends. From germline, CDR1 is LNHNV and CDR2 YYDKDF (reference sequence). CDR3 amino acids: CATSSTDVNIQYF. DNA of the CDR3: TGTGCCACCAGCAGTACGGATGTAAACATTCAGTACTTC.

This clonotype was observed once. The chain has TRBV4-2 and TRBJ2-4, with D maybe TRBD2 (5 bases). The CDR3 has 18 residues. The V gene lost 0 bases and the J gene lost 0 bases, with 15 bases spanning the gap. CDR1 is LGHNA and CDR2 is YNFKEQ in the germline V gene. The CDR3 reads CASSQDPAGLLAKNIQYF. CDR3 bases: TGTGCCAGCAGCCAAGATCCGGCGGGCTTACTAGCCAAAAACATTCAGTACTTC.

This clonotype came up many times. J is TRBJ1-2 and V is TRBV5-1; D perhaps matches TRBD1 (6 bases). The V gene lost 0 bases and the J gene lost 3 bases, with 12 bases spanning the gap. Germline V lookup: CDR1 SGHRS, CDR2 YFSETQ. This CDR3 contains 15 residues. CDR3 sequence: CASSLGDKKDYGYTF. DNA for the CDR3: TGCGCCAGCAGCTTGGGGGACAAAAAAGACTATGGCTACACCTTC.

This clonotype appeared many times. This chain links TRBV12-3 or TRBV12-4 with TRBJ2-1; no clear D. CDR3 length: 15 amino acids. Trimming shortened V by 4 bases and J by 5 bases, and 15 bases separated the two germline ends. The CDR3 sequence is CASSSRGADNNEQFF. CDR3 nucleotide sequence: TGTGCCAGCAGTTCCCGCGGCGCGGATAACAATGAGCAGTTCTTC.

V gene TRBV5-1 combines with J gene TRBJ2-1, with 8 nucleotides matching TRBD2. V trimming: 0 bases; J trimming: 6 bases; junction bases outside the gene matches: 2. CDR3 size: 14 residues. Germline CDR1 reads SGHRS; CDR2 reads YFSETQ. CDR3 residues: CASSLVAGPNEQFF. The CDR3 region has the DNA TGCGCCAGCAGCTTGGTAGCGGGACCCAATGAGCAGTTCTTC. Looking up the rest from reference TRBV5-1 and TRBJ2-1 gives the full variable domain: KAGVTQTPRYLIKTRGQQVTLSCSPISGHRSVSWYQQTPGQGLQFLFEYFSETQRNKGNFPGRFSGRQFSNSRSEMNVSTLELGDSALYLCASSLVAGPNEQFFGPGTRLTVL.

The chain links TRBV11-2 to TRBJ2-7; 9 bases map to TRBD1. Germline V gene data show CDR1 as SGHAT and CDR2 as FQNNGV. The CDR3 spans 18 residues. V lost 1 base, J lost 1 base, and 11 bases stayed unmatched. The CDR3: CASSLVVLTGTGSYEQYF. DNA for the CDR3: TGTGCCAGCAGCTTAGTCGTCCTAACCGGGACAGGGTCCTACGAGCAGTACTTC.

The V and J genes are TRBV29-1 and TRBJ2-2; D gene uncertain. Germline values: CDR1 SQVTM, CDR2 ANQGSEA. The CDR3 extends over 13 amino acids. Between the trimmed V and J ends, which lost 3 bases and 2 bases, there was a span of 7 bases. The CDR3 region is CSVDLRNTGELFF. The CDR3 DNA is TGCAGCGTTGACCTAAGAAACACCGGGGAGCTGTTTTTT.

This clonotype occurred many times. J is TRBJ2-1 and V is TRBV20-1; 11 nucleotides agree with TRBD2. CDR1 and CDR2 from the germline V gene are DFQATT and SNEGSKA (reference sequence). The CDR3 has 15 amino acids. J gave up 7 bases and V 1 base, and 6 bases lay outside the gene matches. CDR3 protein: CSARALAGDANEQFF. The CDR3 region has the DNA TGCAGTGCTAGAGCACTAGCGGGAGATGCGAATGAGCAGTTCTTC.

This clonotype was recorded at least ten times. The chain is built from TRBV4-2 and TRBJ2-5; the D gene is possibly TRBD1 (6 bases). Germline V gives CDR1 LGHNA, CDR2 YNFKEQ. V was clipped by 2 bases and J by 5 bases, with 15 bases between them. CDR3 length equals 15 residues. CDR3 in amino acids: CASSQSRGKEETQYF. As DNA, the CDR3 is TGTGCCAGCAGCCAATCCAGGGGCAAAGAGGAGACCCAGTACTTC.

The chain combines TRBV28 with TRBJ1-1; D perhaps matches TRBD1 (5 bases). The ends were cut back, 4 bases at V and 0 bases at J, with 15 bases in the middle. CDR3 size: 16 residues. Germline loops: CDR1 MDHEN, CDR2 SYDVKM. The CDR3 nucleotides are TGTGCCAGCAGTTCCGCGACAGAATCTCTGAACACTGAAGCTTTCTTT. Protein: CASSSATESLNTEAFF.

The rearrangement uses TRBV25-1 and TRBJ2-5; 7 positions match TRBD1. This CDR3 has 15 amino acids. With 5 bases clipped from V and 1 base from J, the junction kept 7 bases outside the gene matches. Germline CDR1 is MGHDK and CDR2 is SYGVNS. This CDR3 is CASSTDRTLQETQYF. Written as DNA, the CDR3 is TGTGCCAGCAGTACGGACAGGACCCTCCAAGAGACCCAGTACTTC.

In its sample, this clonotype was seen many times. The V call is TRBV5-5, the J call TRBJ2-7, with D perhaps matching TRBD1 (6 bases). Between the trimmed V and J ends, which lost 4 bases and 6 bases, there was a span of 11 bases. The length of the CDR3 is 12 residues. Germline V CDR1 and CDR2: SGHKS, YYEKEE (reference sequence). CDR3 residues: CASSITGSEQYF. The CDR3, as DNA: TGTGCCAGCAGCATTACAGGGTCCGAGCAGTACTTC.

The rearrangement uses TRBV2 and TRBJ1-5; D is perhaps TRBD1 (5 bases). The CDR3 spans 13 residues. The V end was cut by 6 bases, the J end by 5 bases, with 11 bases between. Germline V gene sequence: CDR1 SNHLY, CDR2 FYNNEI. Here the CDR3 DNA reads TGTGCCAGCAGCGATCAGGGTTATCAGCCCCAGCATTTT. Protein product: CASSDQGYQPQHF.

This clonotype was seen ten or more times. The gene calls are TRBV20-1 and TRBJ1-4; 11 positions match TRBD1. Trimming removed 5 bases from V and 5 bases from J; junction bases left unmatched: 1. Germline V gene data show CDR1 as DFQATT and CDR2 as SNEGSKA (reference sequence). This CDR3 comprises 13 residues. The CDR3 DNA sequence: TGCAGTGCTTGGGACAGGGGGAATGAAAAACTGTTTTTT. Its protein product is CSAWDRGNEKLFF.

This clonotype appeared many times. The V and J genes are TRBV5-1 and TRBJ1-2; 8 bases are a match to TRBD1. CDR1 SGHRS and CDR2 YFSETQ come from the germline V gene. This CDR3 has 17 amino acids. Trimming took 0 bases from V and 0 from J; bases not matched to a gene: 7. The CDR3 here is CASSLEPGGSSNYGYTF. The CDR3 DNA reads TGCGCCAGCAGCTTGGAGCCAGGGGGCTCTTCTAACTATGGCTACACCTTC.

This clonotype was counted only a few times. The CDR3 DNA is TGCGCCAGCAGCGTAGCGTCGGAGACCCAGTACTTC. It specifies CASSVASETQYF. This chain connects TRBV5-1 to TRBJ2-5; a weak D match, TRBD2 (5 bases). Per germline, CDR1 SGHRS and CDR2 YFSETQ. V gave up 4 bases and J gave up 5 bases, with 9 bases separating them. This CDR3 region has 12 residues.

In the case of this clonotype: At one end the junction does not follow the germline gene, possibly because of a read error. This chain links TRBV20-1 with TRBJ2-6, with no clear D. This CDR3 is 14 amino acids long. CDR1 is DFQATT, CDR2 SNEGSKA, per germline (reference sequence). The DNA for the CDR3 is TGCAGTGCAAGAGACGGCTCTGGGGCCAACGTCCTGACTTTC. This gives the protein CSARDGSGANVLTF.

With respect to this clonotype: This clone may be a read error of a much larger clone one base away. The chain links TRBV6-2 or TRBV6-3 to TRBJ1-5; D is unclear. The CDR3 sequence is 15 residues long. The germline V and J ends were trimmed by 9 bases and 0 bases, with 15 bases remaining between them. Germline lookup yields CDR1 MNHEY and CDR2 SVGEGT. CDR3 sequence: CARLPTVNSNQPQHF. DNA for the CDR3: TGTGCCAGACTACCGACGGTGAATAGCAATCAGCCCCAGCATTTT.

J is TRBJ2-1 and V is TRBV20-1; 7 bases match TRBD2. The ends lost 5 bases at V and 3 bases at J; junction bases unmatched: 7. Germline V CDR1 and CDR2: DFQATT, SNEGSKA (reference sequence). CDR3 size: 14 residues. CDR3 loop: CSAAHSGRYNEQFF. DNA for the CDR3: TGCAGTGCTGCCCATAGCGGGCGCTACAATGAGCAGTTCTTC.

The sample holds many counts of this clonotype. CDR3 in amino acids: CSTSKDRPAYNSPLHF. CDR3 nucleotides: TGCAGTACATCAAAGGACAGACCGGCTTATAATTCACCCCTCCACTTT. The gene calls are TRBV20-1 and TRBJ1-6; D perhaps matches TRBD1 (6 bases). This CDR3 comprises 16 residues. V shed 8 bases and J shed 4 bases, with 21 bases lying between them. Germline V lookup: CDR1 DFQATT, CDR2 SNEGSKA (reference sequence).

This clonotype came up many times. The gene calls are TRBV12-3 or TRBV12-4 and TRBJ1-1, with D tentatively TRBD1 (6 bases). The CDR3 consists of 14 residues. Deletions cut 3 bases from V and 2 bases from J, with 10 bases between. The CDR3 DNA reads TGTGCCAGCAGTTTTTCCGGGGGCAACACTGAAGCTTTCTTT. It codes for CASSFSGGNTEAFF.

This clonotype was detected only a few times. The chain has TRBV30 and TRBJ1-1; a weak D match, TRBD1 (6 bases). The germline V gene has CDR1 GTSNPN and CDR2 SVGIG (reference sequence). There are 13 residues in the CDR3. Trimming took off 2 bases at V and 3 bases at J, with 10 bases between the two ends. The CDR3 nucleotides are TGTGCCTGGAGTCCGGACAGAGACACTGAAGCTTTCTTT. As protein: CAWSPDRDTEAFF. The variable domain in full, with the rest retrieved from reference TRBV30 and TRBJ1-1, is SQTIHQWPATLVQPVGSPLSLECTVEGTSNPNLYWYRQAAGRGLQLLFYSVGIGQISSEVPQNLSASRPQDRQFILSSKKLLLSDSGFYLCAWSPDRDTEAFFGQGTRLTVV.

This clonotype was counted only a few times. This chain joins TRBV27 and TRBJ2-7; D is possibly TRBD2 (7 bases). From germline, CDR1 is MNHEY and CDR2 SMNVEV (reference sequence). V dropped 6 bases and J dropped 2 bases, with 20 bases sitting between them. CDR3 length: 16 amino acids. The CDR3 DNA follows: TGTGCCAGCAGCCTTGCGAAGGGGGGGGATCCCTACGAGCAGTACTTC. Residues: CASSLAKGGDPYEQYF.

This clonotype was seen only a few times. V gene TRBV2 combines with J gene TRBJ1-5, with D unclear. Trimming left V 9 bases short and J 2 bases short, with 11 bases between. Germline CDR1 SNHLY, CDR2 FYNNEI. The CDR3 length is 13 residues. CDR3 loop: CASREWGNQPQHF. CDR3 sequence (DNA): TGTGCCAGTAGGGAGTGGGGCAATCAGCCCCAGCATTTT.

This clonotype was observed a single time. This chain links TRBV5-1 with TRBJ2-3; 7 positions match TRBD1. In germline, CDR1 is SGHRS, CDR2 YFSETQ. This CDR3 is 17 amino acids long. The J segment lost 4 bases and the V segment lost 4 bases, leaving 15 bases of the junction unmatched. CDR3 in amino acids: CASSPSWGQISPDTQYF. CDR3 bases: TGCGCCAGCAGCCCCTCGTGGGGACAGATAAGTCCAGATACGCAGTATTTT. The whole variable domain, filled in from reference TRBV5-1 and TRBJ2-3, reads KAGVTQTPRYLIKTRGQQVTLSCSPISGHRSVSWYQQTPGQGLQFLFEYFSETQRNKGNFPGRFSGRQFSNSRSEMNVSTLELGDSALYLCASSPSWGQISPDTQYFGPGTRLTVL.